Listed here are 8 T cell receptor beta chains from one sample, sequenced in a study of early T cells in non-severe SARS-CoV-2 infection (dated by TCRdb to the early 2020s). Libraries were made using 5' RACE. Sequencing relied on a NextSeq 500. TCRdb applied fastp at Q25 and MiXCR to the public reads, then kept only in-frame beta chains. For every CDR3 protein sequence, its rows merge into one entry that carries the most common genes and DNA. Recorded for this sample are 50,000 to 65,000 distinct CDR3 sequences; roughly 7.8% of them occurred a single time. The ten largest account for roughly a tenth of the sample. The sequencing here drew on whole blood, taken at baseline. These receptors all come from an adult who was a healthcare worker with PCR-confirmed SARS-CoV-2 infection or an uninfected control (not recorded which).

This sequence joins TRBV28 and TRBJ2-2, with 7 bases identical to TRBD1. CDR1 is MDHEN and CDR2 is SYDVKM in the germline V gene. The length of the CDR3 is 16 residues. V gave up 7 bases and J gave up 6 bases; unmatched junction bases: 14. CDR3 coding DNA: TGTGCCAGCAAAACTCCCCGACAGGGATATTCCGGGGAGCTGTTTTTT. Protein sequence: CASKTPRQGYSGELFF.

The V gene is TRBV16, the J gene TRBJ1-4, with D possibly being TRBD1 (6 bases). Germline CDR1 and CDR2: KGHSY and FQNENV. V lost 3 bases to trimming and J lost 0 bases, with 11 bases between them. The CDR3 runs 16 residues. CDR3 amino acids: CASSQTSGATNEKLFF. The CDR3 DNA sequence: TGTGCCAGCAGCCAGACGTCAGGGGCAACTAATGAAAAACTGTTTTTT.

At least ten counts were recorded for this clonotype. This chain uses TRBV28 with TRBJ1-2; 7 bases map to TRBD1. Germline assignment: CDR1 MDHEN and CDR2 SYDVKM. V was clipped by 8 bases and J by 6 bases; unmatched bases: 12. The CDR3 is made up of 14 amino acids. CDR3 protein: CASHREAGGNGYTF. DNA for the CDR3: TGTGCCAGCCACCGGGAGGCAGGGGGTAATGGCTACACCTTC.

This clonotype was found many times. The rearrangement joins TRBV28 to TRBJ1-5; 7 bases line up with TRBD1. Germline assignment: CDR1 MDHEN and CDR2 SYDVKM. The CDR3 has 13 amino acids. With V trimmed by 3 bases and J by 7 bases, 3 bases remained unmatched. This CDR3 is CASSFQGGQPQHF. The DNA of the CDR3 is TGTGCCAGCAGTTTTCAGGGGGGCCAGCCCCAGCATTTT. The entire variable domain, with the rest obtained from reference TRBV28 and TRBJ1-5, is as follows: DVKVTQSSRYLVKRTGEKVFLECVQDMDHENMFWYRQDPGLGLRLIYFSYDVKMKEKGDIPEGYSVSREKKERFSLILESASTNQTSMYLCASSFQGGQPQHFGDGTRLSIL.

This clonotype was counted a few times. The chain carries TRBV4-2 and TRBJ1-1, with no clear D. This CDR3 contains 14 residues. The V and J ends lost 6 bases and 0 bases respectively, with 11 bases between them. CDR1 LGHNA and CDR2 YNFKEQ come from the germline V gene. DNA for the CDR3: TGTGCCAGCAGTAATGCAGGAATGAACACTGAAGCTTTCTTT. Translated, it gives CASSNAGMNTEAFF.

In its sample, this clonotype was seen many times. The chain joins TRBV7-2 to TRBJ1-6, with 12 bases fitting TRBD1. The germline V gene has CDR1 SGHTA and CDR2 FQGNSA. The CDR3 totals 16 residues. Germline trimming cut 5 bases from V and 10 bases from J; bases unmatched to any gene: 9. The CDR3 loop reads CASSNKPGQGASPLHF. The CDR3 DNA sequence: TGTGCCAGCAGCAATAAACCGGGACAGGGGGCATCACCCCTCCACTTT.

The sample holds many counts of this clonotype. This chain uses TRBV11-2 with TRBJ2-5; D perhaps matches TRBD2 (5 bases). Trimming removed 0 bases from V and 7 bases from J, with 12 bases in between. CDR1 is SGHAT and CDR2 is FQNNGV in the germline V gene. This CDR3 has 14 residues. The CDR3 reads CASSLEGFGGTQYF. The CDR3 coding sequence is TGTGCCAGCAGCTTAGAGGGCTTTGGAGGGACCCAGTACTTC.

This clonotype was recorded at least ten times. The chain uses TRBV20-1 and TRBJ2-1; the match to TRBD2 covers 8 bases. The CDR3 spans 14 residues. J gave up 10 bases and V 0 bases, and 8 bases lay outside the gene matches. CDR1 is DFQATT and CDR2 is SNEGSKA in the germline V gene (reference sequence). The CDR3 sequence: CSARDLTSGLEQFF. DNA for the CDR3: TGCAGTGCTAGAGATTTAACTAGCGGACTAGAGCAGTTCTTC.